The clone carrying this T cell receptor (beta chain) was picked up a small number of times. Antigen unknown. Cultured CD4+ T cells had their DNA profiled by the Oncomine TCR Beta short-read assay. TCRdb independently ran MiXCR on the PCR reads; one entry per CDR3 protein. In the table there are about 13,000 distinct CDR3 sequences, less than 75% of which are singletons. This sample is part of a study of vaccination and CD4 T cells after COVID-19. The treatment denotes: approximately 10-day PBMC culture with coronavirus spike peptide pools or control peptides (ViraFEST assay). The CDR3 sequence is 15 residues long. Trimming cost V 1 base and J 5 bases, with 12 bases left between them. CDR1 is LNHNV, CDR2 YYDKDF, per germline (reference sequence).

Source material: CD4+ T cells from blood, cultured in vitro. The V gene is TRBV15, the J gene TRBJ1-5; D is unresolved. The source of this sequence is a human donor who had recovered from COVID-19. The CDR3 DNA sequence: TGTGCCACCAGCAGAGCCGGCCGGGCCTATCAGCCCCAGCATTTT. As protein: CATSRAGRAYQPQHF.